Sequencing of this TCR beta chain was carried out in a study of blood T cell repertoires in COVID-19 (dated by TCRdb to the early 2020s). In terms of the full investigation: The collaborator samples originated in the United States, Italy and Spain and spanned the acute and convalescent phases of COVID-19. The material from the prospective study consisted of cDNA or gDNA derived from T cells, B-cell-depleted T cells, or PBMCs. The dataset comprised deeply sampled blood TCRbeta repertoires from subjects exposed to, actively infected with, or recovered from COVID-19. The repertoires were made available in a free public database intended to serve as a resource for research on the immune response to SARS-CoV-2. The samples were drawn from two sources: the first 160 participants of the ongoing ImmuneRACE study, and approximately 1,300 subjects contributed by 6 global collaborators. A de-identified subject ID, COVID-19 status, age in years and sex were almost always included in the sample metadata. HLA class I and class II types, where available, came from metadata supplied by the sample provider rather than from assay-based typing. Findings and caveats that apply to the study as a whole: Clinical and demographic metadata were provided uncurated, with the amount varying by source and participant.

V drops 1 base and J drops 10 bases, leaving 13 bases in between. According to the germline V gene (reference sequence), CDR1 reads SEHNR and CDR2 reads FQNEAQ. CDR3 length: 13 amino acids, cysteine to phenylalanine. The only DNA kept is the CDR3, 39 bases in frame from the first base. With respect to this clone: Its recognized antigen is unknown. No much larger clone is present one base from it, and per-base qualities are unavailable.

The immunoSEQ Assay, a bias-controlled multiplex PCR, was used to amplify TCRbeta CDR3 regions from genomic DNA. The paper's processing steps were these. The number of nucleated cells in each sample was estimated by amplification of reference gene primers within the assay. To quantify the absolute abundance of each unique TCRbeta CDR3 rearrangement, sequence reads were collapsed and filtered. For each sample, productive Simpson clonality was calculated by taking the square root of Simpson's diversity index across productive rearrangements. Entries here come from immuneACCESS through TCRdb and include only in-frame sequences with V and J called. Some clones fail to appear in such tables; in the studies checked, an unresolved V gene covers under half of the shortfall, and the cause of the remainder is unknown. The V and J calls and clone size come from that table; D and trimming were worked out from the DNA. Within this sample are approximately 480,000 clones, with 75% to 90% of them counted one time only. In total, the top ten clones hold roughly 0.84% of the sample.

In Seattle, one collaborating source enrolled patients while the infection was active and tracked those patients longitudinally over the course of disease. Collaborating institutions collected whole blood in K2EDTA tubes following their own protocols. Collaborator samples were shipped for TCRbeta analysis as frozen whole blood, isolated PBMCs, or DNA extracted from either sample type. Sequenced: peripheral blood. The rearranged chain carries TRBV7-9 and TRBJ1-2; a confident D gene designation cannot be given. This TCR was recovered from a man between 18 and 29 years old with COVID-19, enrolled during active disease. The base sequence is TGTGCCAGCAGCTTAGGGTTGGGAGAGGACTACACCTTC. This encodes CASSLGLGEDYTF. With the portions outside the CDR3 filled from the reference TRBV7-9 and TRBJ1-2 genes, the complete variable region becomes DTGVSQNPRHKITKRGQNVTFRCDPISEHNRLYWYRQTLGQGPEFLTYFQNEAQLEKSRLLSDRFSAERPKGSFSTLEIQRTEQGDSAMYLCASSLGLGEDYTFGSGTRLTVV.